This T cell receptor (beta chain) was observed in a study of Ad26.COV2.S vaccination and SARS-CoV-2 variants (dated by TCRdb to the early 2020s). Context from the whole study: Donors in the vaccine arm were drawn from COV1001, a phase I-IIa trial of Ad26.COV2.S in healthy adults that was multicentre, randomized, double-blind and placebo-controlled. Ad26.COV2.S was administered intramuscularly at 5 x 10^10 or 1 x 10^11 viral particles, either as a single shot or as two shots given 56 days apart. The specificity and breadth of SARS-CoV-2-reactive T cell receptors after Ad26.COV2.S vaccination were assessed by TCRbeta repertoire sequencing. A total of some 30 samples were included in the TCR-sequenced set, comprising around 19 Ad26.COV2.S vaccine recipients, 5 placebo recipients and 8 SARS-CoV-2 convalescent individuals. Trial participants were randomized into five groups of five: low-dose or high-dose Ad26.COV2.S given once or twice, or placebo on both occasions. Blinding of investigators to trial group allocation was maintained during experiments and outcome assessment. On the study overall, not on this receptor specifically: It was noted by the authors that total T cell responses may have been underestimated by the TCR breadth and depth analyses. After vaccination, spike-specific CD8+ and CD4+ T cell responses were reported to show substantial breadth. Comparing responses between vaccine doses or regimens was not something the study was powered to do. Ad26.COV2.S recipients had higher spike-specific TCR breadth than placebo recipients (P = 0.0014). Vaccine and placebo recipients had comparable non-spike TCR breadth, which fits with the vaccine containing only spike.

The immunoSEQ Assay was used to sequence TCRbeta CDR3 regions. After extraction, genomic DNA underwent amplification by bias-controlled multiplex PCR, followed by high-throughput sequencing. The published analysis was carried out like this. To quantify the absolute abundance of every unique TCRbeta CDR3 region, sequences were collapsed and filtered. Usable DNA was measured by amplifying reference genes present in all nucleated cells, and TCRbeta template counts were normalized to that usable DNA to estimate T cell fraction. Repertoire TCRs were annotated as SARS-CoV-2-specific by exact matching of V gene, CDR3 amino acid sequence and J gene to a known reactive TCR set. The reference SARS-CoV-2 TCR set came from MIRA and was filtered for enrichment in COVID-19-positive ImmuneCODE repertoires, removing public or cross-reactive TCRs. Drawing on the MIRA antigens, annotated TCRs were analysed further at the level of specific ORF or position within ORF. Breadth was defined as the number of annotated unique rearrangements divided by the total number of unique productive rearrangements, and depth was defined as the summed frequency of the annotated unique rearrangements. Group comparisons of TCR breadth used two-sided Wilcoxon rank-sum tests. TCRdb retrieved this table from immuneACCESS and kept in-frame rearrangements only. Not all clones are present; in checked studies, unresolved V genes account for under half, and no reason is known for the remainder. V and J calls and clone size are those listed in that table; D and trimming were worked out from the DNA. The sample table records approximately 450,000 clones; more than 80% of these occur just once. About 12% of the sample is held by the ten biggest clonotypes.

The treatment or condition label for this specimen denotes: around 19 received Ad26.COV2.S at low or high dose, single or two shots; a few received placebo; per-sample allocation not given. Repertoires of vaccine and placebo recipients were sequenced from samples taken on day 63 after the first injection. In Cohort 1b, about two dozen adults aged 18-55 years were enrolled at a single site in Boston, USA, between 29 July and 7 August 2020. Ad26.COV2.S was a replication-incompetent adenovirus type 26 vector expressing a prefusion-stabilized SARS-CoV-2 spike protein from the original Wuhan strain. Including cysteine and phenylalanine, the CDR3 has 14 amino acids. This entry keeps only the CDR3 DNA: 42 bases, framed from base 1. V sheds 6 bases and J sheds 5 bases, leaving 12 bases between their ends. In the germline V gene, CDR1 corresponds to KGHDR and CDR2 to SFDVKD. As for this clone: Its antigen specificity is not known. Base qualities were left out, and no much larger clone turns up one base away.

The sample in question was peripheral blood, obtained in a trial of Ad26.COV2.S vaccine versus placebo. This clonotype originated in a person between 18 and 65 years old who received the Ad26.COV2.S COVID-19 vaccine or a placebo. The V and J segments used are TRBV24-1 and TRBJ1-4; no D segment can be confidently identified. CDR3 protein: CATSRAKKNEKLFF. The DNA reads TGTGCCACCAGTAGGGCCAAGAAGAATGAAAAACTGTTTTTT.